This paragraph reports one T cell receptor beta chain. Its antigen is as yet unknown. The data were taken from a study of identical twins. Only healthy Caucasians were enrolled as donors. Germline V gene lookup returns CDR1 SGHRS and CDR2 YFSETQ. The CDR3 consists of 14 residues. V gave up 8 bases and J gave up 0 bases, with 13 bases separating them. A universal primer site was added by template switching, and unique molecular identifiers were carried by the cDNA. TCRdb ran MiXCR on the 5' RACE reads and lists one entry per CDR3 protein. The sample carries roughly 1,500,000 distinct CDR3 sequences, less than 35% recorded once. General study findings and limits: Models underestimated TCR alpha sharing (out-of-frame) in monozygotic twins.

Sample: cord blood. The chain couples TRBV5-1 to TRBJ2-3, with D possibly TRBD2 on 6 matching bases. This receptor was taken from a newborn girl in good health. CDR3 protein: CASTRGPSTDTQYF. For the CDR3, the DNA is TGCGCCAGTACGCGGGGCCCTAGCACAGATACGCAGTATTTT.